The T cell receptor beta chain under discussion was sequenced for a study of blood T cells in healthy people across ages (dated by TCRdb to about 2015). Context from the whole study: In model experiments, roughly one uniquely barcoded TCR beta cDNA molecule per two T cells was captured by template switching. Donors of different ages were randomly distributed across sequencing lanes to avoid experimental bias. Two additional independent replicas of 1 million unique cDNA reads from the same blood draw were analyzed for two donors (one aged 18 to 30 and one aged 80 or older). The study measured age-related changes in TCR beta repertoire diversity using deep sequencing normalized with unique cDNA molecular identifiers. Donors were grouped into four age groups: young (average approximately 16 years), middle-aged (over 35), aged (approximately 67) and long-lived (approximately 82). Study-wide conclusions, independent of this receptor: Because profiling used bulk unsorted PBMCs, naive and antigen-experienced compartments could not be compared conclusively. Observed TCR beta diversity per million T cells fell roughly linearly with age, and a significant reduction was already apparent by age around 36. Because donor CMV infection status was unknown, age-related changes in expanded clonotypes were potentially confounded. Estimates of total diversity from one million sequenced T cells were regarded as lower bounds and underestimates. Compared with the aged group, the long-lived group had more naive CD4+ T cells, fewer expanded clones and increased TCR diversity, a pattern suggesting age selection. Observed TCR beta diversity correlated strongly with the percentage of naive T cells measured by flow cytometry.

This clonotype was counted ten times or more. Its antigen target is currently unknown. Base-call qualities are not available, and no considerably larger clone is one nucleotide away. V and J are truncated by 1 base and 2 bases respectively, leaving an intervening sequence of 8 bases. The CDR3 goes from the cysteine to the phenylalanine over 14 residues. The only DNA kept is the CDR3, 42 bases in frame from the first base. Looking up the germline V gene yields CDR1 LGHNA and CDR2 YNFKEQ. Donors were a few dozen systemically healthy Caucasian individuals from Russia aged roughly 6 to 100 years. Roughly 11 milliliters of peripheral blood were drawn from each donor into EDTA-treated Vacutainer tubes. Ficoll-Paque density-gradient centrifugation was used to isolate PBMCs, with at least 6.5 million per sample. Trizol reagent was used to extract total RNA from the PBMCs, yielding at least 6 micrograms per sample. For every donor, flow cytometry on a PBMC aliquot measured the percentage of naive CD45RAhigh/CD27high T cells.

To prepare the library, 5' RACE was applied. These reads were obtained on an Illumina HiSeq 2500. A second PCR of about 6 to 12 cycles was run with a J-beta primer mix and a sample-barcoded 5' primer. A unique molecular identifier was introduced onto each TCR beta cDNA molecule by a template-switch 5' adaptor carrying 12 random nucleotides. Each sample yielded at least 3 million CDR3-containing paired-end reads. First-strand cDNA was synthesized from all RNA with the Mint cDNA synthesis kit, primed by a TRBC-specific oligonucleotide. Following uracil-DNA glycosylase treatment, a first 18-cycle PCR with universal primers M1SS and BC2_uni_R was performed on all cDNA. As for the original processing: For normalization, 1 million high-quality reads, each with a distinct molecular identifier, were randomly selected from each sample. Instead of being binned into consensus sequences, reads that shared molecular identifiers were thrown out. MiTCR, with a Q25 quality threshold and the strictest error-elimination algorithm, was used for CDR3 identification, clonotype clustering and error correction. A nonparametric unseen species model using Euler transformation provided a lower-bound estimate of total TCR beta diversity. Using fastp trimming at Q25 and MiXCR clonotype assembly, TCRdb reanalyzed the public sequencing data and kept in-frame beta chains. Duplicate CDR3 protein sequences are folded into a single record with the most common DNA and genes. TCRdb, not the authors, supplied the V and J calls. Here the sample has 630,000 or so distinct CDR3 sequences; roughly 30% occur a single time. The top ten constitute around a sixth of the sample.

The sequencing sample was made of blood. The source is a woman of 80 years or more in good health. The rearrangement combines TRBV4-2 with TRBJ1-2; perhaps TRBD1 is the D gene, with 6 bases matching. The DNA is as follows: TGTGCCAGCAGCCAAGTAGACAGGAACTATGGCTACACCTTC. The translation is CASSQVDRNYGYTF.